This T cell receptor (beta chain) was captured by sequencing in a study of T-cell reconstitution after alpha-beta-depleted transplantation in children (TCRdb year 2016). A note on the overall study: T-cell immune reconstitution after TCRalphabeta/CD19-depleted allogeneic hematopoietic cell transplantation in children was quantitatively tracked in the study by means of TCR repertoire profiling.

The CDR3 measures 13 amino acids from cysteine to phenylalanine. Only the CDR3 region is kept as DNA, spanning 39 bases read in frame from base 1. V sheds 3 bases and J sheds 6 bases, leaving 11 bases between their ends. In the germline V gene (reference sequence), CDR1 corresponds to MNHEY and CDR2 to SMNVEV. A note on this clonotype: This clone's antigen is unknown. No qualities accompany the bases; no much larger clone lies one base away.

Library preparation was by PCR. The sequencer listed for this sample is Illumina HiSeq 2500. Molecular barcoding was employed in the preparation of TCR libraries, with unique molecular identifiers being used to normalize TCRbeta repertoire quantification. TCRdb cleaned the public reads at Q25 with fastp, built clones with MiXCR and kept in-frame beta chains. Identical CDR3 protein sequences are pooled into one entry, listed with their most common genes and DNA. This sample has a few hundred thousand distinct CDR3 sequences in its table, and approximately 12% of those were observed once. The ten most abundant clones make up around 4.1% of the sample.

This clonotype originated in a human donor who donated a stem cell graft to a child with Fanconi anemia. This sequence uses TRBV27 and TRBJ1-2; a tentative D call is TRBD1 (5 bases match). The sequences come from PBMCs, collected from the stem cell graft. The DNA is TGTGCCAGCAGTTTCATGGGGGGGGATGGCTACACCTTC. Its product reads: CASSFMGGDGYTF.